Listed below are T cell receptor beta chains from one sample, sequenced in a study of blood T cells in healthy people across ages. TCRdb re-analysed the 5' RACE reads in MiXCR, keeping a single row per CDR3 protein. The table lists 1.8 million or so distinct CDR3 sequences, approximately 39% of them singletons. The sequencing input was blood. All receptors derive from a human donor in good health. CDR3s include the opening cysteine and the closing phenylalanine or tryptophan. The order of the fields is D gene, J gene, CDR3 length, clone size, V gene, CDR3 DNA, CDR3 protein. The D gene is left open where the match is weak. Rows give clone size only sometimes, using once, few, many, or a class for an expanded clone.

d_call: TRBD2; j_call: TRBJ2-5; cdr3_length: 16; clone_size: few; v_call: TRBV18; cdr3_nt: TGTGCCAGCTCACCAAGACGGACTAGCGGGGAAGAGACCCAGTACTTC; cdr3_aa: CASSPRRTSGEETQYF
d_call: TRBD1; j_call: TRBJ1-1; cdr3_length: 14; clone_size: few; v_call: TRBV10-3; cdr3_nt: TGTGCCATCGGGGGACAGGGGGCTGACACTGAAGCTTTCTTT; cdr3_aa: CAIGGQGADTEAFF
d_call: -; j_call: TRBJ2-7; cdr3_length: 13; clone_size: -; v_call: TRBV20-1; cdr3_nt: TGCAGTGCCTCCCGAGACCTCCTCTACGAGCAGTACTTC; cdr3_aa: CSASRDLLYEQYF
d_call: -; j_call: TRBJ1-1; cdr3_length: 11; clone_size: -; v_call: TRBV27; cdr3_nt: TGTGCCGGCCTCAAGAACACTGAAGCTTTCTTT; cdr3_aa: CAGLKNTEAFF
d_call: -; j_call: TRBJ1-2; cdr3_length: 14; clone_size: few; v_call: TRBV7-9; cdr3_nt: TGTGCCAGCAGCCGCAGTGGCCGGAACTATGGCTACACCTTC; cdr3_aa: CASSRSGRNYGYTF
d_call: -; j_call: TRBJ2-5; cdr3_length: 14; clone_size: few; v_call: TRBV4-1; cdr3_nt: TGCGCCAGCAGCCAACATCTGACAGAAGAGACCCAGTACTTC; cdr3_aa: CASSQHLTEETQYF
d_call: -; j_call: TRBJ2-7; cdr3_length: 13; clone_size: -; v_call: TRBV21-1; cdr3_nt: TGTGCCAGCAGCACCCGGACCCCATACGAGCAGTACTTC; cdr3_aa: CASSTRTPYEQYF
d_call: -; j_call: TRBJ2-7; cdr3_length: 15; clone_size: -; v_call: TRBV7-9; cdr3_nt: TGTGCCAGCAGCTTAAGGCCCGGAAGGGGCTACGAGCAGTACTTC; cdr3_aa: CASSLRPGRGYEQYF
d_call: TRBD1; j_call: TRBJ2-1; cdr3_length: 12; clone_size: few; v_call: TRBV6-5; cdr3_nt: TGTGCCAGCAGTCACAGGGGTGGTGAGCAGTTCTTC; cdr3_aa: CASSHRGGEQFF
d_call: -; j_call: TRBJ2-5; cdr3_length: 13; clone_size: -; v_call: TRBV5-6; cdr3_nt: TGTGCCAGCAGCTTGGAAAGGGTAGAGACCCAGTACTTC; cdr3_aa: CASSLERVETQYF
d_call: TRBD1; j_call: TRBJ1-5; cdr3_length: 16; clone_size: -; v_call: TRBV20-1; cdr3_nt: TGCAGTGCTGTAAAACAGGGGGCGCGGAGCAATCAGCCCCAGCATTTT; cdr3_aa: CSAVKQGARSNQPQHF
d_call: -; j_call: TRBJ1-1; cdr3_length: 15; clone_size: -; v_call: TRBV28; cdr3_nt: TGTGCCAGCAGTTTTAGTCACTTCGGGAACACTGAAGCTTTCTTT; cdr3_aa: CASSFSHFGNTEAFF
d_call: TRBD1; j_call: TRBJ2-3; cdr3_length: 16; clone_size: few; v_call: TRBV4-3; cdr3_nt: TGCGCCAGCAGCCAAGCCCCAAGGGGGCCGGGGGATACGCAGTATTTT; cdr3_aa: CASSQAPRGPGDTQYF
d_call: -; j_call: TRBJ1-2; cdr3_length: 16; clone_size: -; v_call: TRBV7-8; cdr3_nt: TGTGCCAGCAGCGCCAGGATTATTCGGGCTAACTATGGCTACACCTTC; cdr3_aa: CASSARIIRANYGYTF
d_call: TRBD1; j_call: TRBJ2-3; cdr3_length: 16; clone_size: -; v_call: TRBV7-9; cdr3_nt: TGTGCCGGCAGCCGACGGACAGGTCGGGGCACAGATACGCAGTATTTT; cdr3_aa: CAGSRRTGRGTDTQYF
d_call: -; j_call: TRBJ1-2; cdr3_length: 15; clone_size: -; v_call: TRBV5-1; cdr3_nt: TGCGCCAGCAGCTTGGGCCAGGCGGGGGTGGATGGCTACACCTTC; cdr3_aa: CASSLGQAGVDGYTF
d_call: -; j_call: TRBJ2-7; cdr3_length: 16; clone_size: many; v_call: TRBV7-2; cdr3_nt: TGTGCCAGCAGCTTAAGCGCCCGAACAGCCCCCTACGAGCAGTACTTC; cdr3_aa: CASSLSARTAPYEQYF
d_call: -; j_call: TRBJ2-5; cdr3_length: 13; clone_size: -; v_call: TRBV5-1; cdr3_nt: TGCACCAGCAGCGCAGGGGACCAAGAGACCCAGTACTTC; cdr3_aa: CTSSAGDQETQYF
d_call: TRBD1; j_call: TRBJ2-7; cdr3_length: 16; clone_size: -; v_call: TRBV9; cdr3_nt: TGTGCCAGCAGCGCCGAGGACGGACAGGGTACGGACGAGCAGTACTTC; cdr3_aa: CASSAEDGQGTDEQYF
d_call: TRBD1; j_call: TRBJ2-5; cdr3_length: 16; clone_size: -; v_call: TRBV5-1; cdr3_nt: TGCGCCGGCAGCTTGAGAACAGGGGCATCCCAAGAGACCCAGTACTTC; cdr3_aa: CAGSLRTGASQETQYF
d_call: -; j_call: TRBJ2-6; cdr3_length: 15; clone_size: -; v_call: TRBV28; cdr3_nt: TGTGCCAGCAGTTTTGAGCGGGCTGGGGCCAACGTCCTGACTTTC; cdr3_aa: CASSFERAGANVLTF
d_call: -; j_call: TRBJ1-5; cdr3_length: 14; clone_size: many; v_call: TRBV7-9; cdr3_nt: TGTGCCAGCAGTTCGGGTTATAGCAATCAGCCCCAGCATTTT; cdr3_aa: CASSSGYSNQPQHF
d_call: TRBD2; j_call: TRBJ2-3; cdr3_length: 13; clone_size: -; v_call: TRBV29-1; cdr3_nt: TGCAGCGTTGCCAGCGGGGGGTCAGATACGCAGTATTTT; cdr3_aa: CSVASGGSDTQYF
d_call: -; j_call: TRBJ2-1; cdr3_length: 14; clone_size: few; v_call: TRBV6-2/TRBV6-3; cdr3_nt: TGTGCCAGCAGCCCCCCTGGGGCGCGATATGAGCAGTTCTTC; cdr3_aa: CASSPPGARYEQFF
d_call: TRBD1; j_call: TRBJ2-5; cdr3_length: 15; clone_size: few; v_call: TRBV4-3; cdr3_nt: TGCGCCAGCAGCCATTCCGGGACAGGGAAAGAGACCCAGTACTTC; cdr3_aa: CASSHSGTGKETQYF
d_call: -; j_call: TRBJ1-3; cdr3_length: 14; clone_size: -; v_call: TRBV11-2; cdr3_nt: TGTGCCAGCAGACGGGGCACCTCTGGAAACACCATATATTTT; cdr3_aa: CASRRGTSGNTIYF
d_call: -; j_call: TRBJ2-1; cdr3_length: 11; clone_size: -; v_call: TRBV11-2; cdr3_nt: TGTGCCAGCAGCCCGACATATGAGCAGTTCTTC; cdr3_aa: CASSPTYEQFF